A single sample gave rise to the 27 T cell receptor beta chains below, sequenced in a study of T cells in localized non-small cell lung cancer. Produced via immunoSEQ multiplex PCR; TCRdb's table is partial and in-frame only. The repertoire includes approximately 100,000 clones, more than 75% of them detected once, and about 4% sits in the top ten. The sample in question was PBMCs, obtained before any cancer treatment. Source of these receptors: a woman aged 40 to 75 with stage II squamous cell lung carcinoma.

This chain joins TRBV13 and TRBJ1-2; TRBD1 aligns across 7 bases. V was pared by 5 bases and J by 3 bases, with 6 bases of the junction left unmatched. CDR1 and CDR2 (germline): PRHDT, FYEKMQ (reference sequence). The CDR3 is 14 amino acids. The CDR3 region is CASSPGTVHYGYTF. The CDR3 DNA sequence: TGTGCCAGCAGCCCTGGGACAGTGCACTATGGCTACACCTTC.

This clone was seen a single time. The rearrangement links TRBV5-1 to TRBJ1-3, with a tentative D call TRBD1 (5 bases). This CDR3 spans 16 amino acids. Germline V gene sequence: CDR1 SGHRS, CDR2 YFSETQ. V gave up 4 bases and J gave up 0 bases, with 14 bases separating them. DNA for the CDR3: TGCGCCAGCAGCCGTGGTCAGGGTATCTCTGGAAACACCATATATTTT. It translates to CASSRGQGISGNTIYF.

The chain employs TRBV19 and TRBJ1-5; TRBD1 might be the D (5 bases). The CDR3 sequence is 19 residues long. V dropped 0 bases and J dropped 1 base, with 19 bases sitting between them. Germline V gene sequence: CDR1 LNHDA, CDR2 SQIVND (reference sequence). CDR3 amino acids: CASSIDTKGRISSNQPQHF. The DNA of the CDR3 is TGTGCCAGTAGTATAGATACGAAGGGGAGAATTTCCAGCAATCAGCCCCAGCATTTT.

The chain couples TRBV7-2 to TRBJ1-3; D uncertain. The CDR3 sequence is 15 residues long. Germline V gene lookup returns CDR1 SGHTA and CDR2 FQGNSA. V lost 1 base, J lost 4 bases, and 11 bases lay in between. The CDR3 loop reads CASSLGVLAGNTIYF. The CDR3 nucleotides read TGTGCCAGCAGCTTAGGTGTTCTTGCGGGAAACACCATATATTTT.

This chain connects TRBV7-6 to TRBJ2-1; unclear D gene. The CDR3 sequence is 14 residues long. The ends were cut back, 5 bases at V and 6 bases at J, with 14 bases in the middle. Germline CDR1 is SGHVS and CDR2 is FNYEAQ. CDR3 amino acids: CASSPLRALNEQFF. The CDR3, as DNA: TGTGCCAGCAGCCCCCTCCGGGCCCTCAATGAGCAGTTCTTC.

V and J are TRBV19 and TRBJ2-2, with D possibly being TRBD1 or TRBD2 (5 bases each). Germline values: CDR1 LNHDA, CDR2 SQIVND (reference sequence). The V end was cut by 3 bases, the J end by 5 bases, with 13 bases between. This CDR3 is 15 amino acids long. The chain's CDR3 is CASSMGDPRTGELFF. Here the CDR3 DNA reads TGTGCCAGTAGTATGGGGGACCCCCGAACCGGGGAGCTGTTTTTT.

The chain is built from TRBV2 and TRBJ2-1; 10 bases are shared with TRBD1. Germline V gene lookup returns CDR1 SNHLY and CDR2 FYNNEI. The junction had 9 bases not matched to a gene; V was cut back by 7 bases and J by 9 bases. CDR3 length: 14 amino acids. Written as DNA, the CDR3 is TGTGCCAGCACCGGGGACAGGGGATGGGGTGAGCAGTTCTTC. Amino acids: CASTGDRGWGEQFF. Together with reference TRBV2 and TRBJ2-1, the CDR3 gives the full variable domain: EPEVTQTPSHQVTQMGQEVILRCVPISNHLYFYWYRQILGQKVEFLVSFYNNEISEKSEIFDDQFSVERPDGSNFTLKIRSTKLEDSAMYFCASTGDRGWGEQFFGPGTRLTVL.

This chain uses TRBV29-1 with TRBJ1-2; D not resolved. CDR1 and CDR2 (germline): SQVTM, ANQGSEA. The V end lost 5 bases, the J end lost 6 bases, and 10 bases lay between the germline ends. The CDR3 is 11 residues long. CDR3: CSVWAEDGYTF. CDR3 DNA: TGCAGCGTTTGGGCGGAGGATGGCTACACCTTC.

The V gene is TRBV28, the J gene TRBJ2-2; possible D gene TRBD1, 6 bases. V lost 7 bases and J 6 bases, leaving 15 bases between the germline ends. Germline CDR1 reads MDHEN; CDR2 reads SYDVKM. This CDR3 is 14 amino acids long. CDR3 nucleotide sequence: TGTGCCAGCAACACAGGGTCCCATCCCGGGGAGCTGTTTTTT. It yields the protein CASNTGSHPGELFF.

The rearrangement joins TRBV29-1 to TRBJ1-1, with 11 bases matching TRBD1. The CDR3 is made up of 15 amino acids. Germline lookup yields CDR1 SQVTM and CDR2 ANQGSEA. V trimming: 5 bases; J trimming: 2 bases; junction bases outside the gene matches: 7. CDR3 loop: CSVNRDRGRNTEAFF. The CDR3 coding sequence is TGCAGCGTTAACCGGGACAGGGGGAGAAACACTGAAGCTTTCTTT.

This clone was seen a handful of times. The genes are TRBV7-9 and TRBJ2-1; 9 bases align to TRBD2. V dropped 11 bases and J dropped 7; count of bases not matched to a gene: 12. Germline V gives CDR1 SEHNR, CDR2 FQNEAQ (reference sequence). This CDR3 is built from 14 residues. The CDR3 DNA reads TGTGCCGCTTCAACTAGCGGGCGAGGGAATGAGCAGTTCTTC. This codes for CAASTSGRGNEQFF.

The chain employs TRBV19 and TRBJ1-5; maybe TRBD1 (5 bases). Germline V lookup: CDR1 LNHDA, CDR2 SQIVND (reference sequence). The CDR3 spans 15 residues. Trimming shortened V by 7 bases and J by 0 bases, and 13 bases separated the two germline ends. DNA of the CDR3: TGTGCCAGTACCCGGCAGGGATATAGCAATCAGCCCCAGCATTTT. It encodes CASTRQGYSNQPQHF.

In the case of this clone: Within the sample, other DNA sequences also encode this same CDR3. The chain recombines TRBV6-4 with TRBJ1-2; the match to TRBD1 covers 7 bases. From germline, CDR1 is MRHNA and CDR2 SNTAGT. The junction had 0 bases not matched to a gene; V was cut back by 0 bases and J by 5 bases. This CDR3 contains 13 residues. CDR3 amino acids: CASSDSTGYGYTF. CDR3 DNA: TGTGCCAGCAGTGACTCGACAGGGTATGGCTACACCTTC.

This chain uses TRBV2 with TRBJ1-4; no definite D call. Germline V gives CDR1 SNHLY, CDR2 FYNNEI. The CDR3 contains 12 residues. Trimming pared 1 base from V and 8 bases from J, leaving 5 bases between. CDR3 sequence: CASSEVVEKLFF. CDR3 DNA: TGTGCCAGCAGTGAAGTAGTGGAAAAACTGTTTTTT.

This chain connects TRBV5-1 to TRBJ2-1, with 13 nucleotides matching TRBD2. Germline loops: CDR1 SGHRS, CDR2 YFSETQ. The V gene end was trimmed by 3 bases and the J gene end by 4 bases; junction bases not matched to a gene: 4. The CDR3 extends over 16 amino acids. The CDR3 nucleotides are TGCGCCAGCAGCTCGGGGACTAGCGGGGATTACAATGAGCAGTTCTTC. Its translation is CASSSGTSGDYNEQFF. Supplemented by reference TRBV5-1 and TRBJ2-1, the full variable domain reads KAGVTQTPRYLIKTRGQQVTLSCSPISGHRSVSWYQQTPGQGLQFLFEYFSETQRNKGNFPGRFSGRQFSNSRSEMNVSTLELGDSALYLCASSSGTSGDYNEQFFGPGTRLTVL.

The CDR3 DNA sequence: TGTGCCAGCAGTGAGTCTATAGAGACCCAGTACTTC. It translates to CASSESIETQYF. This chain joins TRBV6-1 and TRBJ2-5; D gene unclear. The CDR3 has 12 amino acids. Deletions cut 3 bases from V and 4 bases from J, with 6 bases between. Germline CDR1 is MNHNS and CDR2 is SASEGT.

The CDR3 sequence is CASSPARMNTEAFF. CDR3 DNA: TGTGCCAGCAGCCCCGCCCGGATGAACACTGAAGCTTTCTTT. The J gene is TRBJ1-1, the V gene TRBV5-4, with D hard to call. This CDR3 has 14 amino acids. Germline assignment: CDR1 SGHNT and CDR2 YYREEE (reference sequence). Trimming removed 4 bases from V and 0 bases from J, with 10 bases in between.

The chain recombines TRBV5-1 with TRBJ2-1; the match to TRBD2 covers 12 bases. This CDR3 is built from 16 residues. From germline, CDR1 is SGHRS and CDR2 YFSETQ. Losses at the gene ends were 2 bases for V and 7 bases for J; bases not matched to a gene: 7. CDR3 bases: TGCGCCAGCAGCTTTGGGCTAGCGGGGGGGCATAATGAGCAGTTCTTC. Protein product: CASSFGLAGGHNEQFF.

J is TRBJ1-2 and V is TRBV9; unclear D gene. CDR3 length: 14 amino acids. Germline-derived CDR1 and CDR2 are SGDLS and YYNGEE. Trimming took off 1 base at V and 10 bases at J, with 17 bases between the two ends. The CDR3 DNA reads as TGTGCCAGCAGCGTAAGTGGCAGACTTGACTTCTACACCTTC. Its protein is CASSVSGRLDFYTF.

The V gene is TRBV7-8, the J gene TRBJ2-7; 8 nucleotides align to TRBD1. The V gene end was trimmed by 5 bases and the J gene end by 5 bases; junction bases not matched to a gene: 14. Per germline, CDR1 SGHVS and CDR2 FQNEAQ. CDR3 length equals 16 residues. The CDR3 here is CASSQNSGQVANEQYF. Here the CDR3 DNA reads TGTGCCAGCAGCCAAAATTCGGGACAGGTAGCCAACGAGCAGTACTTC.

The chain recombines TRBV7-6 with TRBJ2-1; D ambiguous. The CDR3 spans 14 residues. Trimming pared 1 base from V and 9 bases from J, leaving 13 bases between. CDR1 and CDR2 from the germline V gene are SGHVS and FNYEAQ. The CDR3 nucleotides read TGTGCCAGCAGCTTAGGGGGTGTCACCGGTGAGCAGTTCTTC. Translating it yields CASSLGGVTGEQFF.

The chain combines TRBV2 with TRBJ2-1; 8 positions match TRBD2. The V and J ends lost 3 bases and 0 bases, in that order; junction bases with no gene match: 4. The germline CDR1 and CDR2 sequences are SNHLY and FYNNEI. The CDR3 extends over 16 amino acids. The CDR3 loop reads CASSEIAGSSYNEQFF. The CDR3, as DNA: TGTGCCAGCAGTGAGATAGCGGGGAGCTCCTACAATGAGCAGTTCTTC.

This chain connects TRBV6-6 to TRBJ2-1; D is uncertain. CDR3 size: 14 residues. Germline V CDR1 and CDR2: MNHNY, SVGAGI (reference sequence). The V and J ends lost 0 bases and 6 bases respectively, with 9 bases between them. The CDR3 spells CASSYSRPLNEQFF. CDR3 nucleotide sequence: TGTGCCAGCAGTTACTCGAGGCCACTCAATGAGCAGTTCTTC.

The chain is built from TRBV15 and TRBJ2-1; D might be TRBD1 or TRBD2, each matching 6 bases. V was shortened by 5 bases and J by 4 bases, with 12 bases between the two germline ends. Germline V gene data show CDR1 as LNHNV and CDR2 as YYDKDF (reference sequence). The CDR3 spans 14 residues. The CDR3 is CATSGRDIYNEQFF. CDR3 in DNA: TGTGCCACCAGCGGGCGGGACATATACAATGAGCAGTTCTTC.

The chain recombines TRBV19 with TRBJ1-2, with 7 bases that match TRBD1. V was clipped by 6 bases and J by 5 bases; unmatched bases: 9. The germline gives CDR1 LNHDA, CDR2 SQIVND (reference sequence). The CDR3 runs to 14 residues. DNA for the CDR3: TGTGCCAGTAGAGCCCGGGACAGAATGTATGGCTACACCTTC. Translated: CASRARDRMYGYTF.

This clone occurred a few times. This chain uses TRBV27 with TRBJ1-6; the D gene is possibly TRBD1 (6 bases). Germline CDR1 reads MNHEY; CDR2 reads SMNVEV (reference sequence). This CDR3 is 16 amino acids long. With 5 bases removed from V and 9 bases from J, the gap between germline ends came to 20 bases. The CDR3 loop is CASSPRTAWGSSPLHF. Here the CDR3 DNA reads TGTGCCAGCAGTCCTCGGACAGCATGGGGGAGTTCACCCCTCCACTTT.

The CDR3 region is CASSKTGRQETQYF. The CDR3 DNA reads as TGTGCCAGCAGCAAGACAGGTCGACAAGAGACCCAGTACTTC. This chain links TRBV5-4 with TRBJ2-5; D possibly corresponds to TRBD1 (6 bases). The CDR3 totals 14 residues. CDR1 is SGHNT, CDR2 YYREEE, per germline (reference sequence). V lost 4 bases and J 2 bases, leaving 12 bases between the germline ends.